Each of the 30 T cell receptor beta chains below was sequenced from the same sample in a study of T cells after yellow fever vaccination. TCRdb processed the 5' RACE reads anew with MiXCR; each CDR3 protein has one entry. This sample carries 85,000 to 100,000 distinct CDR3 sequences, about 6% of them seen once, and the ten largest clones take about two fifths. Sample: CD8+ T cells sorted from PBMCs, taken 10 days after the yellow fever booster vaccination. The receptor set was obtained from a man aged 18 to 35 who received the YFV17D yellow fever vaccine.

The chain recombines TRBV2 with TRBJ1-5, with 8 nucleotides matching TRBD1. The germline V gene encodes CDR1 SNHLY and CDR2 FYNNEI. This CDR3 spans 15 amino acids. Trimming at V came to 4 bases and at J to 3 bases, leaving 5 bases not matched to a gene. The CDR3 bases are TGTGCCAGCAGTGGGACGGGACAGGTCAATCAGCCCCAGCATTTT. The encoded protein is CASSGTGQVNQPQHF.

CDR3 DNA sequence: TGCGCCAGCAGCTTCCCGAACTACGGGACAGAACGCACAGATACGCAGTATTTT. Residues: CASSFPNYGTERTDTQYF. J is TRBJ2-3 and V is TRBV5-1; 7 bases are shared with TRBD1. There are 18 residues in the CDR3. V lost 2 bases and J lost 1; bases outside the gene matches: 13. Germline CDR1 reads SGHRS; CDR2 reads YFSETQ.

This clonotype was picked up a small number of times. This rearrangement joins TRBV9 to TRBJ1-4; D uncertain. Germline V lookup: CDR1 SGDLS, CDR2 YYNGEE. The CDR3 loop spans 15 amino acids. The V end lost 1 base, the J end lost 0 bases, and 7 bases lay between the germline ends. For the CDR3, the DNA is TGTGCCAGCAGCGTACGGGCAGCAACTAATGAAAAACTGTTTTTT. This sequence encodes CASSVRAATNEKLFF.

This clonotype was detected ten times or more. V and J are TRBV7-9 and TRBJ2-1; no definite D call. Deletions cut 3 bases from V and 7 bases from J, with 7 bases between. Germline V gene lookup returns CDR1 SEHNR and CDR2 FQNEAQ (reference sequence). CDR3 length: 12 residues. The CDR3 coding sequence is TGTGCCAGCAGCTTTGAAGGGAATGAGCAGTTCTTC. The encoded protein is CASSFEGNEQFF.

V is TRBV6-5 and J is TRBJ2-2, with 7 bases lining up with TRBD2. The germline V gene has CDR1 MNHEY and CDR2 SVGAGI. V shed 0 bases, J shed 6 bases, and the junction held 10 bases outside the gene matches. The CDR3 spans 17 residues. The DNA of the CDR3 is TGTGCCAGCAGTTACTCGTTGTCTAGCGGAACCGCCGGGGAGCTGTTTTTT. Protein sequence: CASSYSLSSGTAGELFF.

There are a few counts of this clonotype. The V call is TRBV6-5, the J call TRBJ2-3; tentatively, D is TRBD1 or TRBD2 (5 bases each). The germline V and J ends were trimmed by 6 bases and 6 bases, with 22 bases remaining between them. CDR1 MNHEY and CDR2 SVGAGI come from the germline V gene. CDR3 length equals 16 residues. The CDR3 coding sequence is TGTGCCAGCAGACCTAGGTGGGGTGGGACGGGGGATACGCAGTATTTT. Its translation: CASRPRWGGTGDTQYF.

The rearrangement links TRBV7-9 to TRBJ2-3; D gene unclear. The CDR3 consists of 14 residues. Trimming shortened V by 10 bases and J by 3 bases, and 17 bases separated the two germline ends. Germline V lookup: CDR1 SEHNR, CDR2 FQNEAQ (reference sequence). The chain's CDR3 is CAIPTGLGTDTQYF. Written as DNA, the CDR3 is TGTGCCATCCCGACTGGGTTGGGGACAGATACGCAGTATTTT.

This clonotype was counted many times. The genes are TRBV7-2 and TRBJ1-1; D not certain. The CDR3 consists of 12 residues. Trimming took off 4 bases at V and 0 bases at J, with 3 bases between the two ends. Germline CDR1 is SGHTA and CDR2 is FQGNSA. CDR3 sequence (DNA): TGTGCCAGCAGCTGGCTGAACACTGAAGCTTTCTTT. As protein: CASSWLNTEAFF.

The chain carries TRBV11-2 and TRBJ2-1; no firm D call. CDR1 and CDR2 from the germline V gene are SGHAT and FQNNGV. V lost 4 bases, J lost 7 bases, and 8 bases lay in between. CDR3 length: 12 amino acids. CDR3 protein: CASSSDRNEQFF. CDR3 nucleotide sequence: TGTGCCAGCAGCTCCGACCGAAATGAGCAGTTCTTC.

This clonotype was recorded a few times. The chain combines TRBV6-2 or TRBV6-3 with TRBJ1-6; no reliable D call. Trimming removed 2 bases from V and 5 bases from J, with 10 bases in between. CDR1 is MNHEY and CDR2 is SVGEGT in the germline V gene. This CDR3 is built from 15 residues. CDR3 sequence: CASSYTGRDNSPLHF. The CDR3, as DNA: TGTGCCAGCAGTTACACCGGACGGGATAATTCACCCCTCCACTTT.

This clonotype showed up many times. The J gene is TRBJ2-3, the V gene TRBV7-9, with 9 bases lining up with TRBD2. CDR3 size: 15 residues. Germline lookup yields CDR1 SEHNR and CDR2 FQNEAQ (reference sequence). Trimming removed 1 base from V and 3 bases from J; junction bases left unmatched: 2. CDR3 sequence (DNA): TGTGCCAGCAGCTTAGTAGCGGGGGTGACAGATACGCAGTATTTT. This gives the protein CASSLVAGVTDTQYF. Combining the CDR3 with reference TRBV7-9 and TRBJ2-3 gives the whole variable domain DTGVSQNPRHKITKRGQNVTFRCDPISEHNRLYWYRQTLGQGPEFLTYFQNEAQLEKSRLLSDRFSAERPKGSFSTLEIQRTEQGDSAMYLCASSLVAGVTDTQYFGPGTRLTVL.

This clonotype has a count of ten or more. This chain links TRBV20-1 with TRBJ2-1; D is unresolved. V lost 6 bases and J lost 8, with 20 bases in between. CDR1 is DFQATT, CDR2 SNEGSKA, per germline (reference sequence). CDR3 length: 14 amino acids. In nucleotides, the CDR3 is TGCAGTGCGGATAAAGAAGGGCTTGGGTATGAGCAGTTCTTC. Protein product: CSADKEGLGYEQFF.

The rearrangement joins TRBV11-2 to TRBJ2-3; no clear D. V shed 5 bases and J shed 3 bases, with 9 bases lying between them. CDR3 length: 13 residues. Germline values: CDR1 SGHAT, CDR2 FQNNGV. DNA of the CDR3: TGTGCCAGCAGCCAGGCCTTAACAGATACGCAGTATTTT. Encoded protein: CASSQALTDTQYF.

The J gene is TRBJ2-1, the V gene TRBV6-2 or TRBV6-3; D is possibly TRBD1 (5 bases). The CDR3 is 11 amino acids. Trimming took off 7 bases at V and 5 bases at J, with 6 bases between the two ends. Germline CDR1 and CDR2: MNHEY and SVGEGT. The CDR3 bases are TGTGCCAGCAAACAGGACAATGAGCAGTTCTTC. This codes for CASKQDNEQFF.

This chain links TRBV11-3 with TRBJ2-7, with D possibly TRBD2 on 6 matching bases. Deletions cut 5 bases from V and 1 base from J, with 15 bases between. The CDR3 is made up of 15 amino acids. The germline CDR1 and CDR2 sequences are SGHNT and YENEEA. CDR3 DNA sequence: TGTGCCAGCAGCATTCCCCGGACTACGTCCTACGAGCAGTACTTC. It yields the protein CASSIPRTTSYEQYF.

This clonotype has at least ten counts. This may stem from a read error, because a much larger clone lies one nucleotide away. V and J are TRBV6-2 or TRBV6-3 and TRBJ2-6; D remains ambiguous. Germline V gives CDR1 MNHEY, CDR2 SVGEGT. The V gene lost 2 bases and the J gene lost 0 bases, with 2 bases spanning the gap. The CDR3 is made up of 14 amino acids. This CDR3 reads CASSYNSGANVLTF. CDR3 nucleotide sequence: TGTGCCAGCAGTTACAACTCTGGGGCCAACGTCCTGACTTTC.

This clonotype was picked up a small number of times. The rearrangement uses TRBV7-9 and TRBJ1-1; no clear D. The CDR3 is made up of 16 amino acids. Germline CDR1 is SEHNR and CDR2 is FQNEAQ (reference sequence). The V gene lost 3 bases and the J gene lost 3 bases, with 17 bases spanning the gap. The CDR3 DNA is TGTGCCAGCAGCTTCGATGACGGGAGAGGTGACACTGAAGCTTTCTTT. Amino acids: CASSFDDGRGDTEAFF.

CDR3 sequence (DNA): TGTGCCAGCAGCCGCGGGACGCCGGACACCGGGGAGCTGTTTTTT. Its translation: CASSRGTPDTGELFF. The chain joins TRBV7-9 to TRBJ2-2; possibly TRBD2 for D (6 bases). CDR3 length: 15 residues. Germline CDR1 SEHNR, CDR2 FQNEAQ (reference sequence). The V and J ends lost 5 bases and 3 bases respectively, with 13 bases between them. Looking up the rest from reference TRBV7-9 and TRBJ2-2 gives the full variable domain: DTGVSQNPRHKITKRGQNVTFRCDPISEHNRLYWYRQTLGQGPEFLTYFQNEAQLEKSRLLSDRFSAERPKGSFSTLEIQRTEQGDSAMYLCASSRGTPDTGELFFGEGSRLTVL.

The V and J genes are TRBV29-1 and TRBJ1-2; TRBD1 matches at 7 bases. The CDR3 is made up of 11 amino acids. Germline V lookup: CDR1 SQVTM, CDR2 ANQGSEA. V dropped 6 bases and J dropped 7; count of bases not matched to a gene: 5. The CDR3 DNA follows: TGCAGCGTCTTACAGGGGCCTGGCTACACCTTC. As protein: CSVLQGPGYTF.

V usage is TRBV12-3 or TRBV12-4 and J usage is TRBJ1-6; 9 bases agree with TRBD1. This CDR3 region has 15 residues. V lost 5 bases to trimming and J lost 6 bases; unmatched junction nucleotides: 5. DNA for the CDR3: TGTGCCAGCAGTCCCGACAGGGGGGGTAATTCACCCCTCCACTTT. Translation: CASSPDRGGNSPLHF.

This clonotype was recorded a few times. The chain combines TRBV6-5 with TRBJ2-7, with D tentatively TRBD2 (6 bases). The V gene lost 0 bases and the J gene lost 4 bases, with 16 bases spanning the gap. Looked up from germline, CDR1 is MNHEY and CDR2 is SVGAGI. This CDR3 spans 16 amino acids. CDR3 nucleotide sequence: TGTGCCAGCAGTTACTCAGTGAGGGCAGGGAGGTACGAGCAGTACTTC. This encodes CASSYSVRAGRYEQYF.

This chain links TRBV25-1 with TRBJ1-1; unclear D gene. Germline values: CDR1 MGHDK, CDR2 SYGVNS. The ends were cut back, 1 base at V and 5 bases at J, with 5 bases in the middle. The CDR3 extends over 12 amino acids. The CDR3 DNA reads TGTGCCAGCAGTGAATCTGGGACTGAAGCTTTCTTT. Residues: CASSESGTEAFF.

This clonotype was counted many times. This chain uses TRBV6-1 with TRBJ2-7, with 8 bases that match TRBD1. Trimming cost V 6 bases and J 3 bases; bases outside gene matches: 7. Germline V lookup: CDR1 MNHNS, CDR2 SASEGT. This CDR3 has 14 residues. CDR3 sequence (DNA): TGTGCCAGCAGCAGGGGGCAATTCTTCTACGAGCAGTACGTC. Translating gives CASSRGQFFYEQYV.

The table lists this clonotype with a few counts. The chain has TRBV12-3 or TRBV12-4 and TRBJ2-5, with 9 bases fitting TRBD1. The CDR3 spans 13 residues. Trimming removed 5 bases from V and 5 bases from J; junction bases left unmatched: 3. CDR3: CASSVGQGETQYF. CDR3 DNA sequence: TGTGCCAGCAGTGTAGGACAGGGGGAGACCCAGTACTTC.

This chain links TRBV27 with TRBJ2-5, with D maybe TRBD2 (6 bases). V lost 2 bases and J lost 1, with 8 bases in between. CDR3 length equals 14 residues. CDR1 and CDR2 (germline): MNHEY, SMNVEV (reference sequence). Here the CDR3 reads CASSLGGIQETQYF. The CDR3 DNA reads TGTGCCAGCAGTTTAGGGGGGATCCAAGAGACCCAGTACTTC.

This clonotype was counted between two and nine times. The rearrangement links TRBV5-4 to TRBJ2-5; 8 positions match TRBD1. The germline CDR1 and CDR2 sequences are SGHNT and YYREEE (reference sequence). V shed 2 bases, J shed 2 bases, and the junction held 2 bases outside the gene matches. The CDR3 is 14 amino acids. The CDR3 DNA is TGTGCCAGCAGCTTCCAGGGGGCACAAGAGACCCAGTACTTC. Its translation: CASSFQGAQETQYF.

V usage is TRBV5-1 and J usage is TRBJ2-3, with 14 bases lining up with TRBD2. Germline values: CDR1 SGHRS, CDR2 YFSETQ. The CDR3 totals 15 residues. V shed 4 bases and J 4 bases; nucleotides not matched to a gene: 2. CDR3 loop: CASSGTSGGSDTQYF. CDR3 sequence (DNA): TGCGCCAGCAGCGGGACTAGCGGGGGATCAGATACGCAGTATTTT. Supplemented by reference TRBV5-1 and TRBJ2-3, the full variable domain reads KAGVTQTPRYLIKTRGQQVTLSCSPISGHRSVSWYQQTPGQGLQFLFEYFSETQRNKGNFPGRFSGRQFSNSRSEMNVSTLELGDSALYLCASSGTSGGSDTQYFGPGTRLTVL.

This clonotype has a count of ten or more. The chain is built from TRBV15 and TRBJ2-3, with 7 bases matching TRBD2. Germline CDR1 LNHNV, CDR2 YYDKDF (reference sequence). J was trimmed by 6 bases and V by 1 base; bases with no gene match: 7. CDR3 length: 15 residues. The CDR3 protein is CATSRAGEGSDTQYF. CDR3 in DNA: TGTGCCACCAGCAGAGCGGGGGAGGGGAGTGATACGCAGTATTTT.

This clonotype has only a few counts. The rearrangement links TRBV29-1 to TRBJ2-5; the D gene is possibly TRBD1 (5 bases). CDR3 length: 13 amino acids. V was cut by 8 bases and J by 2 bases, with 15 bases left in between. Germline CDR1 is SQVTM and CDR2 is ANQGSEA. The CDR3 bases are TGCAGCTTCACCGGAGACAGTCAAGAGACCCAGTACTTC. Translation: CSFTGDSQETQYF.

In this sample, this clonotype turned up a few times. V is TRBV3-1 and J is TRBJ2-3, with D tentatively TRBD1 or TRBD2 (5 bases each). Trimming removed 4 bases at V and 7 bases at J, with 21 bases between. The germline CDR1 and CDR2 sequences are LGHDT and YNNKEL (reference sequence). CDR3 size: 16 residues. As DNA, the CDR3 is TGTGCCAGCAGCCTAAGACAGCAAAGGACTTCGAATACGCAGTATTTT. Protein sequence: CASSLRQQRTSNTQYF.